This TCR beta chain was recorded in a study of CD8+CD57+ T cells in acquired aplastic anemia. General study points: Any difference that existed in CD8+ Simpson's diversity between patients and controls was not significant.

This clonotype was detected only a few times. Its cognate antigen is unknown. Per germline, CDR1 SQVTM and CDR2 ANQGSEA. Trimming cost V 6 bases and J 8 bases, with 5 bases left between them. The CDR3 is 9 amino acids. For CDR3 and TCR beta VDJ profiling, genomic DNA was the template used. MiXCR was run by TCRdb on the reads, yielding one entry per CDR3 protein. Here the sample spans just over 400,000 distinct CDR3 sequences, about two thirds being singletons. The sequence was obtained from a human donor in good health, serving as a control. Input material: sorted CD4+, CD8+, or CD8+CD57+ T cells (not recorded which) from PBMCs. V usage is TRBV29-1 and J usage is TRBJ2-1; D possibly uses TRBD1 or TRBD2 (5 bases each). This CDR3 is CSVGDEQFF. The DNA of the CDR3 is TGCAGCGTGGGGGATGAGCAGTTCTTC.